The 27 T cell receptor beta chains reported below all come from one sample, sequenced in a study of T cell responses to AZD1222 COVID-19 vaccine. Sequencing was performed with immunoSEQ multiplex PCR; in TCRdb, only in-frame clones are kept and a portion is missing. The top ten hold 3% of the sample, which has some 120,000 clones, about 88% seen once. The sequenced sample was peripheral blood, obtained 28 days after the second AZD1222 dose. These receptors were collected from an adult who received the AZD1222 COVID-19 vaccine.

The rearrangement joins TRBV7-9 to TRBJ2-7, with D possibly being TRBD1 or TRBD2 (5 bases each). Germline loops: CDR1 SEHNR, CDR2 FQNEAQ (reference sequence). V gave up 0 bases and J gave up 7 bases, with 13 bases separating them. The CDR3 runs 14 residues. The CDR3 coding sequence is TGTGCCAGCAGCTTAGCTGGGACCGTGGGGGAGCAGTACTTC. Translating it yields CASSLAGTVGEQYF.

The chain employs TRBV7-9 and TRBJ2-3; unclear D gene. V gave up 0 bases and J gave up 8 bases, with 9 bases separating them. The germline V gene encodes CDR1 SEHNR and CDR2 FQNEAQ (reference sequence). This CDR3 is 13 amino acids long. In DNA, the CDR3 is TGTGCCAGCAGCTTAGCGACGTTGGGTACGCAGTATTTT. It yields the protein CASSLATLGTQYF.

The chain is built from TRBV6-5 and TRBJ2-5, with TRBD2 matching 8 bases. The CDR3 consists of 15 residues. Germline CDR1 is MNHEY and CDR2 is SVGAGI. The trim removed 6 bases at V and 4 bases at J, leaving 10 bases unmatched. CDR3 in amino acids: CASRPRTSFRETQYF. CDR3 DNA: TGTGCCAGCAGGCCACGGACTAGCTTTCGAGAGACCCAGTACTTC.

This clone has a handful of counts. CDR3 residues: CAWSEGPRAFF. DNA of the CDR3: TGTGCCTGGAGTGAAGGTCCGCGAGCTTTCTTT. The genes are TRBV30 and TRBJ1-1; D gene ambiguous. V gave up 1 base and J gave up 10 bases, with 10 bases separating them. There are 11 residues in the CDR3. Germline CDR1 is GTSNPN and CDR2 is SVGIG (reference sequence).

The chain couples TRBV2 to TRBJ2-5, with 8 bases lining up with TRBD2. V shed 6 bases and J 2 bases; nucleotides not matched to a gene: 5. The CDR3 is made up of 14 amino acids. CDR1 and CDR2 from the germline V gene are SNHLY and FYNNEI. The DNA for the CDR3 is TGTGCCAGCAGGGTTAGCGGGGTACAAGAGACCCAGTACTTC. It yields the protein CASRVSGVQETQYF.

This clone has a handful of counts. V usage is TRBV11-2 and J usage is TRBJ1-2; TRBD1 matches at 7 bases. Germline V gene sequence: CDR1 SGHAT, CDR2 FQNNGV. CDR3 size: 12 residues. Unmatched junction bases numbered 4, after V lost 4 bases and J lost 8 bases. CDR3 sequence reads: CASSSGTVGYTF. DNA for the CDR3: TGTGCCAGCAGCTCAGGGACAGTGGGCTACACCTTC.

The chain joins TRBV19 to TRBJ1-3; 7 nucleotides align to TRBD1. The CDR3 length is 15 residues. Germline V gives CDR1 LNHDA, CDR2 SQIVND (reference sequence). V lost 5 bases, J lost 3 bases, and 7 bases stayed unmatched. CDR3 bases: TGTGCCAGTAGTTACCGACGGGACAGTGGAAACACCATATATTTT. This gives the protein CASSYRRDSGNTIYF.

This chain joins TRBV6-1 and TRBJ1-6, with D tentatively TRBD1 (5 bases). Germline assignment: CDR1 MNHNS and CDR2 SASEGT. V shed 2 bases and J shed 10 bases, with 12 bases lying between them. The CDR3 loop spans 14 amino acids. This CDR3 reads CASSESGGASPLHF. The CDR3 coding sequence is TGTGCCAGCAGTGAATCCGGGGGAGCGTCACCCCTCCACTTT.

This chain joins TRBV10-3 and TRBJ1-1; 7 bases are shared with TRBD1. Germline CDR1 and CDR2: ENHRY and SYGVKD. Trimming cost V 5 bases and J 6 bases; bases outside gene matches: 15. The CDR3 runs 16 residues. The CDR3 sequence: CAISPFGPAGGSEAFF. As DNA, the CDR3 is TGTGCCATCAGTCCTTTTGGCCCCGCAGGGGGGTCTGAAGCTTTCTTT.

This chain links TRBV28 with TRBJ1-6; the D gene is possibly TRBD1 (5 bases). Trimming stripped 5 bases from V and 3 bases from J, with 8 bases between. The CDR3 is 14 residues long. In germline, CDR1 is MDHEN, CDR2 SYDVKM. CDR3 in amino acids: CASSPTVYNSPLHF. CDR3 bases: TGTGCCAGCAGTCCGACAGTCTATAATTCACCCCTCCACTTT.

This clone was counted a single time. The rearrangement links TRBV19 to TRBJ1-5; a weak D match, TRBD1 (5 bases). The CDR3 sequence is 13 residues long. Germline loops: CDR1 LNHDA, CDR2 SQIVND (reference sequence). V was clipped by 5 bases and J by 7 bases, with 12 bases between them. The CDR3 DNA reads TGTGCCAGTAGTTCAGGGAACGGCCAGCCCCAGCATTTT. This encodes CASSSGNGQPQHF. The full variable domain, its missing parts supplied by reference TRBV19 and TRBJ1-5, is DGGITQSPKYLFRKEGQNVTLSCEQNLNHDAMYWYRQDPGQGLRLIYYSQIVNDFQKGDIAEGYSVSREKKESFPLTVTSAQKNPTAFYLCASSSGNGQPQHFGDGTRLSIL.

This clone was seen only once. The gene calls are TRBV11-2 and TRBJ2-3, with TRBD2 matching over 8 bases. V gave up 7 bases and J gave up 0 bases; unmatched junction bases: 9. This CDR3 region has 16 residues. The germline V gene has CDR1 SGHAT and CDR2 FQNNGV. For the CDR3, the DNA is TGTGCCAGCACCTCAAGCAGCGGGGGTAGCACAGATACGCAGTATTTT. Its translation is CASTSSSGGSTDTQYF.

This chain joins TRBV12-3 or TRBV12-4 and TRBJ2-5; D not resolved. The CDR3 extends over 13 amino acids. The ends were cut back, 1 base at V and 1 base at J, with 4 bases in the middle. The CDR3: CASSLESQETQYF. CDR3 sequence (DNA): TGTGCCAGCAGTTTAGAGAGCCAAGAGACCCAGTACTTC.

This rearrangement joins TRBV27 to TRBJ1-2, with a possible D match to TRBD1 (5 bases). V was clipped by 2 bases and J by 7 bases, with 14 bases between them. This CDR3 has 14 residues. Germline loops: CDR1 MNHEY, CDR2 SMNVEV (reference sequence). CDR3 in DNA: TGTGCCAGCAGTTTAATCGGTCAGGGAGGTGGCTACACCTTC. Translation gives CASSLIGQGGGYTF.

The DNA of the CDR3 is TGTGCCAGCTCTACTGGACAGGGGATGTACGAGCAGTACTTC. This translates into CASSTGQGMYEQYF. The rearrangement uses TRBV18 and TRBJ2-7; TRBD1 matches at 9 bases. Looked up from germline, CDR1 is KGHSH and CDR2 is LQKENI. This CDR3 is built from 14 residues. With 6 bases clipped from V and 4 bases from J, the junction kept 7 bases outside the gene matches.

The gene calls are TRBV28 and TRBJ2-7, with 8 bases identical to TRBD1. Per the germline V gene, CDR1 is MDHEN and CDR2 is SYDVKM. This CDR3 is built from 14 residues. Trimming took 6 bases from V and 0 from J; bases not matched to a gene: 4. The CDR3 loop reads CASRGGTGSYEQYF. CDR3 DNA: TGTGCCAGCAGGGGCGGGACAGGCTCCTACGAGCAGTACTTC.

The V gene is TRBV4-1, the J gene TRBJ2-1; 11 nucleotides align to TRBD2. Germline loops: CDR1 MGHRA, CDR2 YSYEKL. The CDR3 spans 15 residues. Trimming took 4 bases from V and 7 from J; bases not matched to a gene: 6. CDR3 region: CASSLSGGARNEQFF. The CDR3 region has the DNA TGCGCCAGCAGCCTTAGCGGGGGGGCCAGGAATGAGCAGTTCTTC.

A few counts support this clone. The chain links TRBV12-3 or TRBV12-4 to TRBJ2-5; D not resolved. The CDR3 has 11 amino acids. Between the trimmed V and J ends, which lost 2 bases and 5 bases, there was a span of 3 bases. CDR3 in amino acids: CASSLRETQYF. CDR3 DNA: TGTGCCAGCAGTTTAAGGGAGACCCAGTACTTC.

The chain recombines TRBV30 with TRBJ2-1; 7 nucleotides match TRBD2. CDR1 and CDR2 (germline): GTSNPN, SVGIG (reference sequence). There are 14 residues in the CDR3. Trimming at V came to 8 bases and at J to 8 bases, leaving 15 bases not matched to a gene. The CDR3 spells CAGGGGLVTHEQFF. The CDR3 DNA reads TGTGCCGGGGGGGGTGGACTAGTCACCCATGAGCAGTTCTTC.

The chain couples TRBV6-2 or TRBV6-3 to TRBJ2-7; TRBD1 matches at 8 bases. This CDR3 region has 20 residues. CDR1 is MNHEY and CDR2 is SVGEGT in the germline V gene. V trimming: 4 bases; J trimming: 2 bases; junction bases outside the gene matches: 22. The DNA of the CDR3 is TGTGCCAGCAGTTTTCGGAACGACAGGGGAGGATCTAGGAGGCCCTACGAGCAGTACTTC. Translating it yields CASSFRNDRGGSRRPYEQYF.

The chain employs TRBV20-1 and TRBJ2-7, with D possibly TRBD2 on 6 matching bases. Per germline, CDR1 DFQATT and CDR2 SNEGSKA (reference sequence). The CDR3 loop spans 14 amino acids. V was pared by 3 bases and J by 3 bases, with 15 bases between. This CDR3 is CSASSGGMDYEQYF. The CDR3 region has the DNA TGCAGTGCTAGTTCAGGAGGGATGGACTACGAGCAGTACTTC.

The chain employs TRBV6-5 and TRBJ2-7; no clear D gene. The germline V gene has CDR1 MNHEY and CDR2 SVGAGI. V dropped 6 bases and J dropped 2 bases, with 11 bases sitting between them. This CDR3 is built from 13 residues. The CDR3 coding sequence is TGTGCCAGCAGCTCACGGCCTACCTACGAGCAGTACTTC. It translates to CASSSRPTYEQYF.

This clone was counted only a few times. The rearrangement links TRBV10-3 to TRBJ2-6; the match to TRBD1 covers 7 bases. With 10 bases clipped from V and 3 bases from J, the junction kept 6 bases outside the gene matches. Germline CDR1 ENHRY, CDR2 SYGVKD. CDR3 length: 14 amino acids. The chain's CDR3 is CASRDSSGANVLTF. The CDR3 DNA follows: TGTGCCAGCCGGGACAGTAGTGGGGCCAACGTCCTGACTTTC.

This clone was recorded a few times. The genes are TRBV5-1 and TRBJ1-2; 9 nucleotides align to TRBD1. CDR1 and CDR2 (germline): SGHRS, YFSETQ. Germline trimming cut 5 bases from V and 8 bases from J; bases unmatched to any gene: 7. CDR3 size: 13 residues. CDR3 loop: CASSLTGGKGYTF. The CDR3 nucleotides are TGCGCCAGCAGTTTGACAGGGGGGAAAGGCTACACCTTC.

V usage is TRBV7-9 and J usage is TRBJ1-5; D is undetermined. In germline, CDR1 is SEHNR, CDR2 FQNEAQ (reference sequence). V was trimmed by 5 bases and J by 1 base, leaving 15 bases between them. This CDR3 is built from 16 residues. The CDR3 DNA follows: TGTGCCAGCAGCACCGGACGGGGTGGCAGCAATCAGCCCCAGCATTTT. It is translated as CASSTGRGGSNQPQHF.

The chain joins TRBV18 to TRBJ1-2, with a tentative D call TRBD1 (5 bases). Germline assignment: CDR1 KGHSH and CDR2 LQKENI. The CDR3 length is 14 residues. Trimming removed 3 bases at V and 8 bases at J, with 16 bases between. CDR3 in DNA: TGTGCCAGCTCACCGGTGGGTTGGGGCCACGGCTACACCTTC. Translated: CASSPVGWGHGYTF.

This rearrangement joins TRBV4-3 to TRBJ1-6; TRBD1 is a possible D gene (5 bases). CDR1 LGHNA and CDR2 YSLEER come from the germline V gene. This CDR3 is 18 amino acids long. The V end lost 1 base, the J end lost 0 bases, and 13 bases lay between the germline ends. The CDR3 loop reads CASSQGLGGSSYNSPLHF. CDR3 nucleotides: TGCGCCAGCAGCCAAGGTTTGGGGGGAAGCTCCTATAATTCACCCCTCCACTTT.